This T cell receptor beta chain was observed in a study of follicular helper T cells after annual influenza vaccination. Study in general: For some subjects, blood spans the 2013-2014, 2014-2015 and 2015-2016 annual vaccinations. General study points: Plasmablast frequency change correlated with clonality change in ICOS+CD38+ cTfh. Most later recoveries of Day 7 ICOS+CD38+ clones were ICOS-CD38- cTfh.

The time point is: 2014-2015 season, 7 days after vaccination. Non-naive CD4+CXCR5+PD-1+ cTfh were sorted into ICOS+CD38+ and ICOS-CD38- fractions. Trimming shortened V by 5 bases and J by 4 bases, and 15 bases separated the two germline ends. The germline CDR1 and CDR2 sequences are MDHEN and SYDVKM. The CDR3 runs to 14 residues. This clone appeared a few times. Its target is not known. Only in-frame clones appear in the TCRdb table, and some are missing; sequencing was by immunoSEQ multiplex PCR. The sample includes some 15,000 clones, about 88% seen only once; the top ten take about 1.3%. The sequence was obtained from an adult who received the influenza vaccine. Material: CXCR5+ CD38- circulating T follicular helper cells from blood, obtained 7 days after influenza vaccination. Subset specified: circulating Tfh, non-naive CD4+CXCR5+PD-1+ (ICOS+CD38+ or ICOS-CD38-). The V call is TRBV28, the J call TRBJ2-7; D unresolved. The CDR3 nucleotides are TGTGCCAGCAGTGCCCAGGCTCCCCGGTACGAGCAGTACTTC. Amino acids: CASSAQAPRYEQYF.